The 22 T cell receptor beta chains listed next were all sequenced from one sample in a study of Graves' ophthalmopathy and Graves' hyperthyroidism. Amplified TCR beta CDR3 regions were obtained using RNA transcripts as template. In the first round, RT-PCR was carried out with HTBI primers, and a multiplex PCR formed the second round. TCRdb re-called the multiplex PCR reads through MiXCR, storing one row per CDR3 protein. The sample yields some 150,000 distinct CDR3 sequences, approximately 40% seen once. The sample consisted of peripheral blood. The receptors come from a man younger than 40 with Graves' ophthalmopathy.

The table lists this clonotype with many counts. The chain joins TRBV18 to TRBJ1-5; D call uncertain. Germline CDR1 is KGHSH and CDR2 is LQKENI. CDR3 length equals 15 residues. Trimming took off 3 bases at V and 1 base at J, with 10 bases between the two ends. CDR3 residues: CASSPDSKSNQPQHF. The DNA of the CDR3 is TGTGCCAGCTCACCCGACTCCAAGAGCAATCAGCCCCAGCATTTT.

V gene TRBV28 combines with J gene TRBJ1-6; no reliable D call. V was shortened by 4 bases and J by 7 bases, with 14 bases between the two germline ends. This CDR3 is built from 15 residues. Germline CDR1 MDHEN, CDR2 SYDVKM. The CDR3 nucleotides read TGTGCCAGCAGTTCTCCCCAGCGGCCCAATTCACCCCTCCACTTT. Translated, it gives CASSSPQRPNSPLHF.

The chain uses TRBV6-1 and TRBJ2-7; D unresolved. Between the trimmed V and J ends, which lost 0 bases and 6 bases, there was a span of 9 bases. There are 13 residues in the CDR3. Germline V lookup: CDR1 MNHNS, CDR2 SASEGT. Here the CDR3 reads CASSEAAPLEQYF. The CDR3 DNA sequence: TGTGCCAGCAGTGAAGCGGCTCCCCTCGAGCAGTACTTC.

This clonotype came up many times. This sequence joins TRBV11-2 and TRBJ2-5, with a tentative D call TRBD1 (7 bases). The CDR3 loop spans 15 amino acids. Trimming stripped 5 bases from V and 5 bases from J, with 18 bases between. From germline, CDR1 is SGHAT and CDR2 FQNNGV. The CDR3 is CASSLMEGAIETQYF. The CDR3 coding sequence is TGTGCCAGCAGCCTAATGGAGGGGGCCATCGAGACCCAGTACTTC.

This clonotype was counted ten times or more. The J gene is TRBJ1-1, the V gene TRBV5-1; D ambiguous. The germline gives CDR1 SGHRS, CDR2 YFSETQ. The CDR3 runs to 14 residues. V lost 5 bases, J lost 1 base, and 12 bases lay in between. Written as DNA, the CDR3 is TGCGCCAGCAGGACCTCCACAGCGAACACTGAAGCTTTCTTT. This encodes CASRTSTANTEAFF.

By share, this clonotype counts as medium-sized (0.01 to 0.1%). The rearrangement uses TRBV5-5 and TRBJ2-7; 10 positions agree with TRBD1. V trimming: 4 bases; J trimming: 6 bases; junction bases outside the gene matches: 7. This CDR3 contains 14 residues. The V gene's germline CDR1 is SGHKS and CDR2 YYEKEE (reference sequence). The CDR3 sequence is CASSRTGGTVEQYF. CDR3 nucleotide sequence: TGTGCCAGCAGCCGGACAGGGGGAACGGTCGAGCAGTACTTC.

The rearrangement joins TRBV25-1 to TRBJ2-5; D unclear. From germline, CDR1 is MGHDK and CDR2 SYGVNS. The CDR3 has 12 amino acids. V lost 3 bases, J lost 1 base, and 3 bases lay in between. The CDR3 spells CASSDFQETQYF. The CDR3 DNA is TGTGCCAGCAGTGATTTCCAAGAGACCCAGTACTTC.

The chain recombines TRBV27 with TRBJ2-2; D possibly corresponds to TRBD2 (5 bases). The CDR3 sequence is 17 residues long. Between the trimmed V and J ends, which lost 8 bases and 5 bases, there was a span of 24 bases. The germline gives CDR1 MNHEY, CDR2 SMNVEV (reference sequence). CDR3 bases: TGTGCCAGCTTCCGCCGGAAAACACTCGGCGGGACCGGGGAGCTGTTTTTT. This sequence encodes CASFRRKTLGGTGELFF.

There are many counts of this clonotype. This chain connects TRBV7-8 to TRBJ2-7; 7 bases map to TRBD1. Germline loops: CDR1 SGHVS, CDR2 FQNEAQ. There are 17 residues in the CDR3. The V gene end was trimmed by 4 bases and the J gene end by 6 bases; junction bases not matched to a gene: 18. The CDR3 region is CASSSRGPGQSSSEQYF. The CDR3 nucleotides are TGTGCCAGCAGCTCTAGAGGCCCGGGACAGTCTTCTTCCGAGCAGTACTTC.

This clonotype showed up many times. The rearrangement uses TRBV20-1 and TRBJ1-5; D uncertain. This CDR3 has 15 amino acids. V was pared by 0 bases and J by 3 bases, with 12 bases between. Germline V gene sequence: CDR1 DFQATT, CDR2 SNEGSKA (reference sequence). DNA of the CDR3: TGCAGTGCTAGAGATATCGCAGGTTTCAATCAGCCCCAGCATTTT. It codes for CSARDIAGFNQPQHF.

Many counts were recorded for this clonotype. The chain carries TRBV6-1 and TRBJ2-5; TRBD1 aligns across 8 bases. The CDR3 has 17 amino acids. Germline V gene lookup returns CDR1 MNHNS and CDR2 SASEGT. Trimming at V came to 5 bases and at J to 4 bases, leaving 15 bases not matched to a gene. CDR3 sequence (DNA): TGTGCCAGCAGTCCCTTACCCGGACAGGGACGGAGAGAGACCCAGTACTTC. Translation gives CASSPLPGQGRRETQYF.

In its sample, this clonotype was seen many times. The chain uses TRBV18 and TRBJ2-2; the D gene is possibly TRBD1 (5 bases). Germline loops: CDR1 KGHSH, CDR2 LQKENI. The CDR3 is 17 amino acids. The V and J ends lost 5 bases and 0 bases respectively, with 16 bases between them. The CDR3 reads CASSSTALYANTGELFF. The CDR3 DNA reads as TGTGCCAGCTCATCGACAGCTCTCTACGCGAACACCGGGGAGCTGTTTTTT.

This clonotype was seen repeatedly, ten times or more. The CDR3 DNA sequence: TGTGCCAGCAGCTTAGGGTGGGTGATCAATCAGCCCCAGCATTTT. Its translation: CASSLGWVINQPQHF. V usage is TRBV7-8 and J usage is TRBJ1-5; D uncertain. Trimming shortened V by 1 base and J by 3 bases, and 10 bases separated the two germline ends. The germline V gene has CDR1 SGHVS and CDR2 FQNEAQ. CDR3 length equals 15 residues.

The chain employs TRBV7-9 and TRBJ1-1; TRBD1 matches 11 bases. Germline V gene sequence: CDR1 SEHNR, CDR2 FQNEAQ (reference sequence). J lost 5 bases, V lost 7 bases, and 6 bases had no gene match. The CDR3 runs 14 residues. The CDR3: CASTWTGGDTEAFF. The CDR3 DNA follows: TGTGCCAGCACCTGGACAGGGGGCGATACTGAAGCTTTCTTT. The full variable domain, in which reference TRBV7-9 and TRBJ1-1 provide the parts outside the CDR3, is DTGVSQNPRHKITKRGQNVTFRCDPISEHNRLYWYRQTLGQGPEFLTYFQNEAQLEKSRLLSDRFSAERPKGSFSTLEIQRTEQGDSAMYLCASTWTGGDTEAFFGQGTRLTVV.

This clonotype was seen repeatedly, ten times or more. The rearrangement links TRBV28 to TRBJ1-6; D might be TRBD1 (5 bases). Germline lookup yields CDR1 MDHEN and CDR2 SYDVKM. V gave up 7 bases and J gave up 1 base, with 14 bases separating them. The CDR3 spans 16 residues. The CDR3 is CASKGTGSSYNSPLHF. The CDR3 nucleotides read TGTGCCAGCAAGGGAACAGGCTCGTCCTATAATTCACCCCTCCACTTT.

This clonotype was recorded many times. The chain has TRBV6-2 or TRBV6-3 and TRBJ2-7, with 8 bases that match TRBD1. Germline CDR1 is MNHEY and CDR2 is SVGEGT. The V and J ends lost 6 bases and 6 bases, in that order; junction bases with no gene match: 10. CDR3 length: 14 residues. CDR3 coding DNA: TGTGCCAGCAGACAATGGACAGGGAGTAGCGAGCAGTACTTC. As protein: CASRQWTGSSEQYF.

The V gene is TRBV6-5, the J gene TRBJ1-1, with D perhaps TRBD1 (5 bases). V lost 1 base and J lost 0, with 9 bases in between. CDR3 length: 15 amino acids. In germline, CDR1 is MNHEY, CDR2 SVGAGI. DNA of the CDR3: TGTGCCAGCAGTTACTGGGACGGCCTGAACACTGAAGCTTTCTTT. Protein: CASSYWDGLNTEAFF.

The chain carries TRBV5-5 and TRBJ2-5; 8 bases map to TRBD1. Unmatched junction bases numbered 11, after V lost 3 bases and J lost 7 bases. Germline V CDR1 and CDR2: SGHKS, YYEKEE (reference sequence). This CDR3 is built from 15 residues. The CDR3 spells CASSSPGTGPGTQYF. CDR3 nucleotide sequence: TGTGCCAGCAGCTCCCCCGGGACAGGACCCGGGACCCAGTACTTC.

This clonotype was seen ten or more times. V gene TRBV12-3 or TRBV12-4 combines with J gene TRBJ2-4, with D perhaps TRBD2 (6 bases). Trimming removed 8 bases from V and 0 bases from J, with 11 bases in between. This CDR3 region has 14 residues. CDR3 residues: CASLKGLAKNIQYF. The CDR3 nucleotides are TGTGCCAGCCTAAAGGGACTAGCCAAAAACATTCAGTACTTC.

V gene TRBV20-1 combines with J gene TRBJ1-1, with 11 bases that match TRBD1. CDR1 and CDR2 from the germline V gene are DFQATT and SNEGSKA (reference sequence). CDR3 size: 14 residues. V was pared by 6 bases and J by 4 bases, with 7 bases of the junction left unmatched. CDR3 coding DNA: TGCAGTGCCCGGACAGGGGGCCGAGGCACTGAAGCTTTCTTT. This encodes CSARTGGRGTEAFF.

This clonotype was detected once. This sequence joins TRBV30 and TRBJ2-7; 9 positions agree with TRBD2. The CDR3 length is 11 residues. V gave up 5 bases and J gave up 4 bases; unmatched junction bases: 0. CDR1 and CDR2 from the germline V gene are GTSNPN and SVGIG (reference sequence). For the CDR3, the DNA is TGTGCCTGGGGACTAGCGTACGAGCAGTACTTC. Amino acids: CAWGLAYEQYF.

This clonotype was counted many times. The chain uses TRBV29-1 and TRBJ2-5; tentative D call: TRBD1 (7 bases). V gave up 7 bases and J gave up 4 bases, with 22 bases separating them. The germline V gene has CDR1 SQVTM and CDR2 ANQGSEA. The CDR3 is made up of 15 amino acids. CDR3 amino acids: CSAGRGALGPETQYF. CDR3 DNA sequence: TGCAGCGCCGGCAGGGGGGCTCTAGGCCCAGAGACCCAGTACTTC.